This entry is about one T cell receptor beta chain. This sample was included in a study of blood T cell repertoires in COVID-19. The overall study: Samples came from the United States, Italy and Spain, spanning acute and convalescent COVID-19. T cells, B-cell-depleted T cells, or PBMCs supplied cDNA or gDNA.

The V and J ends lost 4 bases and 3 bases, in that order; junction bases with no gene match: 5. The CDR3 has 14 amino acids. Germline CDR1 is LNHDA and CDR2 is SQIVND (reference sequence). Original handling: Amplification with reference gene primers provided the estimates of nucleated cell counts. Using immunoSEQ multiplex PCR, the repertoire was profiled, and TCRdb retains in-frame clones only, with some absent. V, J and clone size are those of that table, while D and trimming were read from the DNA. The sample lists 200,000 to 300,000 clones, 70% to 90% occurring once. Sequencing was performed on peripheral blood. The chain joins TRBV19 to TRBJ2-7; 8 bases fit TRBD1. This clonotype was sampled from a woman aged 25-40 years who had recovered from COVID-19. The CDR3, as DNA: TGTGCCAGTAGTAGGGAGACAGGGGACTACGAGCAGTACTTC. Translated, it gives CASSRETGDYEQYF.